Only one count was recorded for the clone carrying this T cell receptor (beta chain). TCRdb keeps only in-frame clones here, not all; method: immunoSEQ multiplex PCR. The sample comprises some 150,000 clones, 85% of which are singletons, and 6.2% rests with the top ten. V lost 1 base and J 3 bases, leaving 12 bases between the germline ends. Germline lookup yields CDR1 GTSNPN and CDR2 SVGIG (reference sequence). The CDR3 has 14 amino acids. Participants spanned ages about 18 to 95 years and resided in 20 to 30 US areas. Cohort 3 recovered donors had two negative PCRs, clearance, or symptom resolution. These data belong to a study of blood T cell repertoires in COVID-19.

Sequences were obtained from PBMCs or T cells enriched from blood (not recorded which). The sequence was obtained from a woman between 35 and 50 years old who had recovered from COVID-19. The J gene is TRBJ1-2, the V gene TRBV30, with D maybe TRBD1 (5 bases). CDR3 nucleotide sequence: TGTGCCTGGAGTGAAGGGGCAGACTACTATGGCTACACCTTC. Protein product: CAWSEGADYYGYTF.